This TCR beta chain was captured in a study of molecular identifiers for immune sequencing clone quantification. Study as a whole: Replicates split RNA from approximately 22,000 or 94,000 naive CD8 cells five ways, and the researchers sequenced four portions.

The study's findings and limits: Clones above 20 RNA copies contained over 99% of effector molecules and under 1% of naive molecules.

As previously described, bulk TCR libraries were made using listed TCR primers. TCRdb reprocessed the PCR reads via MiXCR and lists one record per CDR3 protein. This table holds 250,000 to 400,000 distinct CDR3 sequences, 20% to 25% found once. Naive CD8 T cells were sorted, and the gate applied was CD8+CD4-CCR7+CD45RA+. The CDR3 length is 18 residues. Germline V CDR1 and CDR2: MNHEY, SVGAGI. With 0 bases removed from V and 3 bases from J, the gap between germline ends came to 17 bases. This clonotype was found a few times. What it recognizes is unknown. The V and J genes are TRBV6-5 and TRBJ1-4, with a possible D match to TRBD1 (6 bases). Sequenced sample: naive CD8+ T cells from blood, with Jurkat cell RNA spiked in. Subset in this sample: FACS-sorted CD8+CD4-CCR7+CD45RA+ naive T cells. This TCR came from a human donor in good health. Some libraries in this study had Jurkat cell RNA spiked in. The CDR3 sequence: CASSYSVNRVHANEKLFF. As DNA, the CDR3 is TGTGCCAGCAGTTACTCAGTAAACAGGGTCCATGCTAATGAAAAACTGTTTTTT.